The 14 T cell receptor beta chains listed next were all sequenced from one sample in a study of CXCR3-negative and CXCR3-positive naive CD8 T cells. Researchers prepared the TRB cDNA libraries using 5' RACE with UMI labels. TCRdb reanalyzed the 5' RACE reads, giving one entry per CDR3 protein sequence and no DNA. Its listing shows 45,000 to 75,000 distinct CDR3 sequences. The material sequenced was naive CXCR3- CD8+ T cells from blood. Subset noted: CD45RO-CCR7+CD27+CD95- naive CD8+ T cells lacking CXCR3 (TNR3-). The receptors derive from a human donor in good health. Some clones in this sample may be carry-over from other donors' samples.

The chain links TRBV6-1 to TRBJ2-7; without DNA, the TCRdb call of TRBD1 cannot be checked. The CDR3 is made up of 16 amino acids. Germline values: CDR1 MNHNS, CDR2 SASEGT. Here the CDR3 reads CASSEETGGIFYEQYF.

The CDR3 protein is CSAPGQGGEQYF. This rearrangement joins TRBV29-1 to TRBJ2-7; TCRdb's D call of TRBD1 is untestable without DNA. The CDR3 totals 12 residues. Looked up from germline, CDR1 is SQVTM and CDR2 is ANQGSEA.

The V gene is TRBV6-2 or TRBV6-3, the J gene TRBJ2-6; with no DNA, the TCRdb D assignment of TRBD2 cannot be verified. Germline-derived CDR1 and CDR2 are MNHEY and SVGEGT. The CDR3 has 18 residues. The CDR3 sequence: CASSTLPSVGSGANVLTF.

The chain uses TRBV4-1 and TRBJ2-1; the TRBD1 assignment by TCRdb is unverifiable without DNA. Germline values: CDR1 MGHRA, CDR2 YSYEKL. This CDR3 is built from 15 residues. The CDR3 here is CASSQVWTNQETQFF.

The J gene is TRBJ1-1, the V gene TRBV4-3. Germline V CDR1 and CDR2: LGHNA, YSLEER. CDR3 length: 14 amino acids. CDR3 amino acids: CASSQDLRNTEAFF.

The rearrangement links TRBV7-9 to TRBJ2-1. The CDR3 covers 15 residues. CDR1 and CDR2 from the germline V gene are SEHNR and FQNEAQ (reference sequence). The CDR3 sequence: CASSLVLVSYNEQFF.

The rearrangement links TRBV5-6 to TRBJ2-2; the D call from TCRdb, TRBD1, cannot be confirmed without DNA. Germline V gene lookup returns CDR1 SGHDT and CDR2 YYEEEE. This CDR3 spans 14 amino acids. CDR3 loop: CASSFLSGTGELFF.

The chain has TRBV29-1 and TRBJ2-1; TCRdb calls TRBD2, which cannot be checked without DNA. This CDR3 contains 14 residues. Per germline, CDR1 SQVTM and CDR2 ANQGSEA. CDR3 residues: CSVEELAGGDEQFF.

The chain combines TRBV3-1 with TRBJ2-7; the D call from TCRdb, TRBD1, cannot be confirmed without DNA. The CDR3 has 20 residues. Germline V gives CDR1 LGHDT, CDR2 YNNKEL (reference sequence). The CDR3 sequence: CASSPGPTGAPTRYFYEQYF.

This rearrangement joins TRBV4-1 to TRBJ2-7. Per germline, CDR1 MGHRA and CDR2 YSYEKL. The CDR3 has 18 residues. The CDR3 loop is CASSQDLWSSLGLYEQYF.

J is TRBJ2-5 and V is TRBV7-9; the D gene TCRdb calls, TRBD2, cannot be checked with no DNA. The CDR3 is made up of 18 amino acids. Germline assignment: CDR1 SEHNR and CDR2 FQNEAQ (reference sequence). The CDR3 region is CASSLGLGAGEGQETQYF. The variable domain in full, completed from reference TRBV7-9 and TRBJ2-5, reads DTGVSQNPRHKITKRGQNVTFRCDPISEHNRLYWYRQTLGQGPEFLTYFQNEAQLEKSRLLSDRFSAERPKGSFSTLEIQRTEQGDSAMYLCASSLGLGAGEGQETQYFGPGTRLLVL.

CDR3 amino acids: CSAKSGRRPTDTQYF. The rearrangement joins TRBV20-1 to TRBJ2-3; the D call of TRBD1 rests on TCRdb alone, since no DNA is present to check it. CDR1 and CDR2 (germline): DFQATT, SNEGSKA (reference sequence). The CDR3 sequence is 15 residues long.

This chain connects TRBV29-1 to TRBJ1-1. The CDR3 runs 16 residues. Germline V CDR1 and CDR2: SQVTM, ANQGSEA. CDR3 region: CSAALTVPLGITEAFF.

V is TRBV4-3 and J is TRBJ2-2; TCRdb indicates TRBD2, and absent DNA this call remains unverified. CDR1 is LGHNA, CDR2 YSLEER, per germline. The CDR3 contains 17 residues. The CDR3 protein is CASSSPGLAGVGGELFF.